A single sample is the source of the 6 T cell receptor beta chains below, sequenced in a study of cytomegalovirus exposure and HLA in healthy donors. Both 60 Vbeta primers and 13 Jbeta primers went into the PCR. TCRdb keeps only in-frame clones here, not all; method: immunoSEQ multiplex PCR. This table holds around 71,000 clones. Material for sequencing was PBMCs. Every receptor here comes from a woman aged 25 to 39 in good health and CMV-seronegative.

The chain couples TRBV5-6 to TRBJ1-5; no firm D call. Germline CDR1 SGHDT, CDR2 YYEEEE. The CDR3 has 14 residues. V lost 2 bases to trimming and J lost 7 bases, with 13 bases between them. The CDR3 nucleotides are TGTGCCAGCAGCTTAATTTACGAGGGCCAGCCCCAGCATTTT. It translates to CASSLIYEGQPQHF. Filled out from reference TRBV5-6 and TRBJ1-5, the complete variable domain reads DAGVTQSPTHLIKTRGQQVTLRCSPKSGHDTVSWYQQALGQGPQFIFQYYEEEERQRGNFPDRFSGHQFPNYSSELNVNALLLGDSALYLCASSLIYEGQPQHFGDGTRLSIL.

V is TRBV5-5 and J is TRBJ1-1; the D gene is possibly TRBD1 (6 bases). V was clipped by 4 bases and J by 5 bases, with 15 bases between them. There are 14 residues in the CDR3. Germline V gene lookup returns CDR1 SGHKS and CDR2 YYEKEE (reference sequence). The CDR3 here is CASSRQESTTEAFF. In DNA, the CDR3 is TGTGCCAGCAGCCGACAGGAATCAACTACTGAAGCTTTCTTT.

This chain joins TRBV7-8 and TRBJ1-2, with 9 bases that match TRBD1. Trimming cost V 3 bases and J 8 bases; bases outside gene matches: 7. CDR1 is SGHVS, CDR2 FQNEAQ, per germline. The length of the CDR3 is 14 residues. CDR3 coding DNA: TGTGCCAGCAGCTTTAGTAGGACAGGGGCAGGCTACACCTTC. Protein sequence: CASSFSRTGAGYTF.

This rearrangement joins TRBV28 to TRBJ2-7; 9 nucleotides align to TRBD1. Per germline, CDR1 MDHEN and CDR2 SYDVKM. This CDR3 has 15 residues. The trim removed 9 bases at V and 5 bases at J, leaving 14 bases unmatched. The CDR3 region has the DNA TGTGCCAGTTTCTGGGGGGGGACAGGGACCGACGAGCAGTACTTC. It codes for CASFWGGTGTDEQYF.

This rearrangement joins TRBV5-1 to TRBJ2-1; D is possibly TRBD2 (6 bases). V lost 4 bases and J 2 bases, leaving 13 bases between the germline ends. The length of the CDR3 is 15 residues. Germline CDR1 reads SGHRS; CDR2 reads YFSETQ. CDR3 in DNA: TGCGCCAGCAGCCTAACTAGCCAGGCCTACAATGAGCAGTTCTTC. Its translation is CASSLTSQAYNEQFF.

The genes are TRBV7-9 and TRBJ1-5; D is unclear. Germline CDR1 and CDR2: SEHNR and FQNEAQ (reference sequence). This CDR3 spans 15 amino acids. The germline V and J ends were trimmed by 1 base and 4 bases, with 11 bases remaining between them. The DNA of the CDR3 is TGTGCCAGCAGCTTAGAGGGAGTAGGGAATCAGCCCCAGCATTTT. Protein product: CASSLEGVGNQPQHF.